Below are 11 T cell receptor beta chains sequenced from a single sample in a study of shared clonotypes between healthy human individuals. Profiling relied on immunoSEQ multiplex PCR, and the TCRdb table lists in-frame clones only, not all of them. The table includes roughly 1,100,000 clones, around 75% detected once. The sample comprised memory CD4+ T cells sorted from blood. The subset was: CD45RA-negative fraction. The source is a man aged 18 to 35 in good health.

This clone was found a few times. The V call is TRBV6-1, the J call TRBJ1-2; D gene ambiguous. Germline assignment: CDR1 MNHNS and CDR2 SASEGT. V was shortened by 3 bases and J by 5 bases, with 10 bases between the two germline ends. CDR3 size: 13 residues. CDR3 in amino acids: CASSDPGIYGYTF. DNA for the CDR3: TGTGCCAGCAGTGATCCGGGGATTTATGGCTACACCTTC.

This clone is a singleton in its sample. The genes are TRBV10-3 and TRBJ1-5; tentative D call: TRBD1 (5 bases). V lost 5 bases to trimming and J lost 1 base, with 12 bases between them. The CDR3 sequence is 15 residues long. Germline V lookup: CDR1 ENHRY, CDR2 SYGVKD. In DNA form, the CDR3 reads TGTGCCATCAGTCACGCCGGGACGAGCAATCAGCCCCAGCATTTT. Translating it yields CAISHAGTSNQPQHF.

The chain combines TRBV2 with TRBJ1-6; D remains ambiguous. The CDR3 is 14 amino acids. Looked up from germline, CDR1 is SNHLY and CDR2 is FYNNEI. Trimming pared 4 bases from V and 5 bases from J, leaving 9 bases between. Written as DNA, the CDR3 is TGTGCCAGCAGTGTGGAGTCAAATAATTCACCCCTCCACTTT. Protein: CASSVESNNSPLHF.

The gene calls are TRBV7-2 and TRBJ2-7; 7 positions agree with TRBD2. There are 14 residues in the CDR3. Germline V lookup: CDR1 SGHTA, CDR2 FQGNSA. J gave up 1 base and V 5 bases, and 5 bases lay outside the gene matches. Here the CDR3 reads CASSTQGGSYEQYF. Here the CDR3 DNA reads TGTGCCAGCAGCACCCAGGGAGGGTCCTACGAGCAGTACTTC.

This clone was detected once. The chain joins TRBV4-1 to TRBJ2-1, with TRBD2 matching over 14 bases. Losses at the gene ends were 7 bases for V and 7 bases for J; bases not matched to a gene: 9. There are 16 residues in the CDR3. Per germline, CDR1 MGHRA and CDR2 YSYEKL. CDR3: CASTPGLAGVWNEQFF. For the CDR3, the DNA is TGCGCCAGCACCCCGGGACTAGCGGGAGTATGGAATGAGCAGTTCTTC.

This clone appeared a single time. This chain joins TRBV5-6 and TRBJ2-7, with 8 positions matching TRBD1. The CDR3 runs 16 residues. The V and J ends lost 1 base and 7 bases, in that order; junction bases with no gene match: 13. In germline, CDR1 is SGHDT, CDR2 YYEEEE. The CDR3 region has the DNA TGTGCCAGCAGCTTGAGATCGACAGGGGTGTTTCGGGAGCAGTACTTC. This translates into CASSLRSTGVFREQYF. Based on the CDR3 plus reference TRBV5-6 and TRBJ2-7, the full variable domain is DAGVTQSPTHLIKTRGQQVTLRCSPKSGHDTVSWYQQALGQGPQFIFQYYEEEERQRGNFPDRFSGHQFPNYSSELNVNALLLGDSALYLCASSLRSTGVFREQYFGPGTRLTVT.

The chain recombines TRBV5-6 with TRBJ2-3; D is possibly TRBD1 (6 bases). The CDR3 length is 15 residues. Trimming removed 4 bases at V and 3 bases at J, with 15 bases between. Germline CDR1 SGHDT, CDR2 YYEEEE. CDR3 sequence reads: CASSPSRGNTDTQYF. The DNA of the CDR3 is TGTGCCAGCAGCCCCTCTAGGGGGAATACAGATACGCAGTATTTT.

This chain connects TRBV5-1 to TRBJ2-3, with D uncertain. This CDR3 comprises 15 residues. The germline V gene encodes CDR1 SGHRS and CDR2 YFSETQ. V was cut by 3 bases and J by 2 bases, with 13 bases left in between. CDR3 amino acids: CASSSAGADTDTQYF. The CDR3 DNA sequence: TGCGCCAGCAGCTCGGCAGGAGCCGACACAGATACGCAGTATTTT.

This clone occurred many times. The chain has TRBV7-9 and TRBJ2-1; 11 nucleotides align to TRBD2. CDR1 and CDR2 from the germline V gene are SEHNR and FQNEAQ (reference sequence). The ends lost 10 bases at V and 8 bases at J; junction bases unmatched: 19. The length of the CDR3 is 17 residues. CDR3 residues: CAIPRGLAGGGSDEQFF. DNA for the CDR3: TGTGCCATTCCGCGGGGGCTAGCGGGAGGAGGGTCCGATGAGCAGTTCTTC.

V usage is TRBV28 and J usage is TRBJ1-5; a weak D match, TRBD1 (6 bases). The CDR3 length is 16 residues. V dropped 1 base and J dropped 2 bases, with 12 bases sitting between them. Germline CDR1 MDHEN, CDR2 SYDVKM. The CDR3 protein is CASSLFGGRGNQPQHF. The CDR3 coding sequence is TGTGCCAGCAGTTTATTTGGGGGGCGCGGCAATCAGCCCCAGCATTTT.

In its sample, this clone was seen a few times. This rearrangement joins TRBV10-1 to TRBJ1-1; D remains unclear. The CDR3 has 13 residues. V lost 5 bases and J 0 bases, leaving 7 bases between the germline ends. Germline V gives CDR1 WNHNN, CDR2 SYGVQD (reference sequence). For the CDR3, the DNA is TGCGCCAGCAGTAGTTCGTTGAACACTGAAGCTTTCTTT. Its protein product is CASSSSLNTEAFF.